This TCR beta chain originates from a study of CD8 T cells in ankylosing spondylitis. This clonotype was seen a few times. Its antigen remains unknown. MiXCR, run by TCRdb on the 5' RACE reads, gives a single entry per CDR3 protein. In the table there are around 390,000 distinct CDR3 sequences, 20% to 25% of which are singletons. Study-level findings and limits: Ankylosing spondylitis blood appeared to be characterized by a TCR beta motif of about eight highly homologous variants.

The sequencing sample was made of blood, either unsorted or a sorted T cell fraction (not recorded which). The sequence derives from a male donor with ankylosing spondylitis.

The CDR3 nucleotides read TGTGCCAGCAGCCCACCTGGGAGACTAGGATCCTACGAGCAGTACTTC. It translates to CASSPPGRLGSYEQYF. The rearrangement links TRBV3-1 to TRBJ2-7; D possibly corresponds to TRBD2 (6 bases). The CDR3 is made up of 16 amino acids. V shed 4 bases and J shed 1 base, with 17 bases lying between them. Germline-derived CDR1 and CDR2 are LGHDT and YNNKEL (reference sequence).